The sequence of this T cell receptor beta chain was determined in a study of blood T cell repertoires in COVID-19. Study at large: The United States, Italy and Spain provided the acute and convalescent COVID-19 samples.

Authors' data handling: Reference gene primer amplification in the assay estimated nucleated cell counts. Data came from immunoSEQ multiplex PCR; TCRdb stores just in-frame clones and leaves some out. V, J and clone size reflect that table, while D and trimming were determined from the DNA. Among 35,000 to 55,000 clones, roughly 84% were seen once, and the ten largest hold 4% to 5.5%. This CDR3 comprises 13 residues. Germline trimming cut 6 bases from V and 7 bases from J; bases unmatched to any gene: 2. The V and J genes are TRBV12-3 or TRBV12-4 and TRBJ1-5; 11 bases map to TRBD1. Sequencing was done on a sample of peripheral blood. The TCR sequence derives from a woman between 65 and 79 years old with acute or convalescent COVID-19. The CDR3 DNA follows: TGTGCCAGCAGGCGGACAGGGGGCCAGCCCCAGCATTTT. Translation gives CASRRTGGQPQHF.